Listed here are 30 T cell receptor beta chains from one sample, sequenced in a study of CD8 T cells in ankylosing spondylitis. TCRdb passed the 5' RACE reads through MiXCR, listing each CDR3 protein once. The sample contains 250,000 to 350,000 distinct CDR3 sequences, less than 25% of which appear only once. The sample taken for sequencing was blood, either unsorted or a sorted T cell fraction (not recorded which). The receptors derive from a female donor with ankylosing spondylitis or in good health (not recorded which).

The chain joins TRBV12-3 or TRBV12-4 to TRBJ2-1, with TRBD2 matching over 11 bases. J lost 5 bases, V lost 4 bases, and 7 bases had no gene match. CDR3 length: 16 residues. In nucleotides, the CDR3 is TGTGCCAGCAGTTCCCGCGGGACTAGCGGAAACAATGAGCAGTTCTTC. This encodes CASSSRGTSGNNEQFF.

This clonotype was detected ten times or more. The V call is TRBV29-1, the J call TRBJ2-7; D is undetermined. This CDR3 region has 12 residues. CDR1 is SQVTM and CDR2 is ANQGSEA in the germline V gene. V dropped 5 bases and J dropped 6 bases, with 14 bases sitting between them. CDR3 in DNA: TGCAGCGTTCGCTCCGGTAAGGTCGAGCAGTACTTC. Its protein is CSVRSGKVEQYF.

This rearrangement joins TRBV6-5 to TRBJ2-2, with 7 bases aligning to TRBD1. Per the germline V gene, CDR1 is MNHEY and CDR2 is SVGAGI. The CDR3 consists of 17 residues. Germline trimming cut 2 bases from V and 1 base from J; bases unmatched to any gene: 7. In nucleotides, the CDR3 is TGTGCCAGCAGTTACGGTATCGGACAGGTGAACACCGGGGAGCTGTTTTTT. It yields the protein CASSYGIGQVNTGELFF.

This clonotype was picked up a small number of times. The chain couples TRBV19 to TRBJ1-1; D is undetermined. V lost 6 bases, J lost 1 base, and 9 bases lay in between. The CDR3 has 13 amino acids. From germline, CDR1 is LNHDA and CDR2 SQIVND (reference sequence). The DNA of the CDR3 is TGTGCCAGTAGCGATATCAGGAACACTGAAGCTTTCTTT. Protein sequence: CASSDIRNTEAFF.

This clonotype was counted between two and nine times. The rearrangement uses TRBV6-2 or TRBV6-3 and TRBJ1-6; no clear D. This CDR3 spans 12 amino acids. Germline-derived CDR1 and CDR2 are MNHEY and SVGEGT. The V end was cut by 10 bases, the J end by 7 bases, with 11 bases between. CDR3: CATAFPNSPLHF. The CDR3, as DNA: TGTGCCACCGCGTTCCCCAATTCACCCCTCCACTTT.

The rearrangement joins TRBV11-3 to TRBJ2-1; D is uncertain. The length of the CDR3 is 12 residues. V was shortened by 1 base and J by 10 bases, with 8 bases between the two germline ends. Germline loops: CDR1 SGHNT, CDR2 YENEEA. The CDR3 DNA is TGTGCCAGCAGCTTAGTTGCCGAAGAGCAGTTCTTC. Its translation is CASSLVAEEQFF. The whole variable domain, remainder taken from reference TRBV11-3 and TRBJ2-1, is EAGVVQSPRYKIIEKKQPVAFWCNPISGHNTLYWYLQNLGQGPELLIRYENEEAVDDSQLPKDRFSAERLKGVDSTLKIQPAELGDSAVYLCASSLVAEEQFFGPGTRLTVL.

This clonotype was observed at least ten times. The chain links TRBV12-3 or TRBV12-4 to TRBJ2-2, with a tentative D call TRBD2 (5 bases). This CDR3 is built from 16 residues. The V and J ends lost 5 bases and 3 bases respectively, with 16 bases between them. The CDR3 here is CASSPGRRRDTGELFF. The CDR3 nucleotides are TGTGCCAGCAGTCCGGGAAGGAGAAGAGACACCGGGGAGCTGTTTTTT.

This clonotype was observed many times. The V gene is TRBV29-1, the J gene TRBJ2-7; D is unresolved. Between the trimmed V and J ends, which lost 8 bases and 3 bases, there was a span of 14 bases. Per the germline V gene, CDR1 is SQVTM and CDR2 is ANQGSEA. The CDR3 consists of 12 residues. CDR3 in DNA: TGCAGCCCAAACGGGCCTGACTACGAGCAGTACTTC. Its translation: CSPNGPDYEQYF.

The sample holds many counts of this clonotype. The chain joins TRBV11-1 to TRBJ2-7, with 9 nucleotides matching TRBD1. The CDR3 extends over 18 amino acids. V gave up 4 bases and J gave up 0 bases; unmatched junction bases: 13. Germline loops: CDR1 SGHAT, CDR2 FQDESV (reference sequence). The CDR3 DNA follows: TGTGCCAGCAGCTCCGGGGGCATACGGACAGGGGCCTCCTACGAGCAGTACTTC. Protein product: CASSSGGIRTGASYEQYF.

V gene TRBV14 combines with J gene TRBJ2-5; D call uncertain. V was cut by 3 bases and J by 0 bases, with 8 bases left in between. Germline CDR1 is SGHDN and CDR2 is FVKESK. CDR3 length: 14 amino acids. The CDR3 loop is CASSHRNYQETQYF. Written as DNA, the CDR3 is TGTGCCAGCAGCCACAGAAACTACCAAGAGACCCAGTACTTC. The full variable domain, in which reference TRBV14 and TRBJ2-5 provide the parts outside the CDR3, is EAGVTQFPSHSVIEKGQTVTLRCDPISGHDNLYWYRRVMGKEIKFLLHFVKESKQDESGMPNNRFLAERTGGTYSTLKVQPAELEDSGVYFCASSHRNYQETQYFGPGTRLLVL.

This clonotype was observed a few times. The rearrangement uses TRBV6-2 or TRBV6-3 and TRBJ2-3; D remains ambiguous. The CDR3 runs 11 residues. V was trimmed by 10 bases and J by 4 bases, leaving 9 bases between them. CDR1 and CDR2 (germline): MNHEY, SVGEGT. Here the CDR3 DNA reads TGTGCCATTCGCCGAGCAGATACGCAGTATTTT. It specifies CAIRRADTQYF.

This chain connects TRBV28 to TRBJ2-7; no clear D. The V gene's germline CDR1 is MDHEN and CDR2 SYDVKM. The CDR3 contains 13 residues. V was pared by 3 bases and J by 9 bases, with 15 bases between. CDR3 residues: CASSLEIWRRQYF. The CDR3 DNA reads TGTGCCAGCAGTTTGGAAATTTGGCGCCGGCAGTACTTC.

J is TRBJ1-6 and V is TRBV19; weak D call: TRBD1 (6 bases). The V end lost 6 bases, the J end lost 7 bases, and 16 bases lay between the germline ends. CDR1 and CDR2 from the germline V gene are LNHDA and SQIVND (reference sequence). The CDR3 is 15 residues long. Here the CDR3 reads CASRRGTESNSPLHF. The DNA of the CDR3 is TGTGCCAGTAGGAGGGGGACGGAGTCAAATTCACCCCTCCACTTT.

This clonotype turned up a few times. The V call is TRBV27, the J call TRBJ2-7; TRBD2 matches at 14 bases. Germline CDR1 is MNHEY and CDR2 is SMNVEV (reference sequence). The junction had 0 bases not matched to a gene; V was cut back by 3 bases and J by 2 bases. The CDR3 contains 15 residues. CDR3 DNA: TGTGCCAGCAGTTTGACTAGCGGGAGGGCCTACGAGCAGTACTTC. It yields the protein CASSLTSGRAYEQYF.

This clonotype was detected many times. V usage is TRBV29-1 and J usage is TRBJ1-1; no clear D gene. From germline, CDR1 is SQVTM and CDR2 ANQGSEA. The CDR3 contains 14 residues. Trimming took 4 bases from V and 1 from J, leaving 13 bases between them. The CDR3, as DNA: TGCAGCGTTGGATTGTTGGCGGCGAACACTGAAGCTTTCTTT. The encoded protein is CSVGLLAANTEAFF.

The chain joins TRBV19 to TRBJ2-1; TRBD2 is a possible D gene (5 bases). Trimming removed 5 bases from V and 9 bases from J, with 11 bases in between. Germline V gives CDR1 LNHDA, CDR2 SQIVND (reference sequence). This CDR3 contains 12 residues. In DNA, the CDR3 is TGTGCCAGTAGTGAGACTACAATTGAGCAGTTCTTC. Its translation: CASSETTIEQFF.

V is TRBV7-6 and J is TRBJ2-3, with D possibly TRBD2 on 5 matching bases. V lost 1 base to trimming and J lost 0 bases, with 26 bases between them. CDR3 length: 21 amino acids. Germline loops: CDR1 SGHVS, CDR2 FNYEAQ. CDR3: CASSLDGASPLAHSSTDTQYF. Here the CDR3 DNA reads TGTGCCAGCAGCTTAGACGGCGCTAGCCCCTTAGCCCACTCTAGCACAGATACGCAGTATTTT.

This chain connects TRBV15 to TRBJ1-1, with D unclear. Germline CDR1 LNHNV, CDR2 YYDKDF (reference sequence). This CDR3 has 14 amino acids. V was pared by 0 bases and J by 0 bases, with 5 bases between. The CDR3 DNA is TGTGCCACCAGCAGAGATGGGGTGAACACTGAAGCTTTCTTT. Its protein product is CATSRDGVNTEAFF.

This clonotype was counted ten times or more. The chain couples TRBV12-3 or TRBV12-4 to TRBJ2-5, with D tentatively TRBD1 or TRBD2 (5 bases each). This CDR3 spans 14 amino acids. V shed 3 bases and J shed 5 bases, with 13 bases lying between them. The CDR3 sequence: CASSLTDYSETQYF. The CDR3 DNA is TGTGCCAGCAGTTTGACAGACTACAGTGAGACCCAGTACTTC.

This chain connects TRBV6-5 to TRBJ2-1; perhaps TRBD2 as D (5 bases). Deletions cut 1 base from V and 6 bases from J, with 13 bases between. Looked up from germline, CDR1 is MNHEY and CDR2 is SVGAGI. The length of the CDR3 is 15 residues. Here the CDR3 reads CASSYLTGRGNEQFF. CDR3 nucleotides: TGTGCCAGCAGTTACTTGACTGGGAGAGGCAATGAGCAGTTCTTC.

Only a few counts were recorded for this clonotype. The chain links TRBV20-1 to TRBJ2-3; TRBD1 agrees at 10 bases. In germline, CDR1 is DFQATT, CDR2 SNEGSKA (reference sequence). CDR3 length equals 16 residues. Trimming removed 6 bases from V and 5 bases from J; junction bases left unmatched: 14. CDR3 in amino acids: CSAHLSGTGARDTQYF. DNA of the CDR3: TGCAGTGCCCATCTCTCCGGGACAGGGGCCCGAGATACGCAGTATTTT.

This chain connects TRBV29-1 to TRBJ2-5; D unclear. This CDR3 region has 11 residues. V was pared by 5 bases and J by 4 bases, with 8 bases between. Germline V gene data show CDR1 as SQVTM and CDR2 as ANQGSEA. The CDR3: CSVTFGETQYF. The CDR3 nucleotides are TGCAGCGTTACCTTCGGAGAGACCCAGTACTTC.

This clonotype has just a few counts. As DNA, the CDR3 is TGTGCCAGCAGCTTTCTGTCCAGCGGGAGATCGGATACGCAGTATTTT. It translates to CASSFLSSGRSDTQYF. This chain links TRBV7-2 with TRBJ2-3, with TRBD2 matching 8 bases. Germline CDR1 SGHTA, CDR2 FQGNSA. V shed 3 bases and J 6 bases; nucleotides not matched to a gene: 11. This CDR3 region has 16 residues.

In this sample, this clonotype turned up once. This chain joins TRBV5-1 and TRBJ2-1, with a tentative D call TRBD2 (5 bases). The ends were cut back, 4 bases at V and 0 bases at J, with 14 bases in the middle. CDR3 length equals 16 residues. Germline loops: CDR1 SGHRS, CDR2 YFSETQ. CDR3 DNA sequence: TGCGCCAGCAGCCTTCGAGCGGAACACTCCTACAATGAGCAGTTCTTC. Residues: CASSLRAEHSYNEQFF.

This clonotype was counted between two and nine times. V gene TRBV12-3 or TRBV12-4 combines with J gene TRBJ1-6; TRBD1 is a possible D gene (5 bases). Between the trimmed V and J ends, which lost 3 bases and 6 bases, there was a span of 6 bases. The CDR3 covers 13 residues. The chain's CDR3 is CASSLGLNSPLHF. CDR3 in DNA: TGTGCCAGCAGTTTGGGGCTTAATTCACCCCTCCACTTT.

Remarks on this clonotype: A read error may explain this, as a much larger clone is one base away. DNA for the CDR3: TGTGCCATCAGCCCTAGAGGGGGGAAGATGGAGCAGTACTTC. Translation gives CAISPRGGKMEQYF. This chain connects TRBV10-3 to TRBJ2-7; D is possibly TRBD1 or TRBD2 (6 bases each). The CDR3 extends over 14 amino acids. Per the germline V gene, CDR1 is ENHRY and CDR2 is SYGVKD. V dropped 6 bases and J dropped 7 bases, with 19 bases sitting between them.

This clonotype was found a few times. The chain employs TRBV2 and TRBJ1-2, with D unresolved. Germline CDR1 reads SNHLY; CDR2 reads FYNNEI. V dropped 6 bases and J dropped 3 bases, with 5 bases sitting between them. The CDR3 totals 11 residues. CDR3 sequence (DNA): TGTGCCAGCAGCCCAGACTATGGCTACACCTTC. Encoded protein: CASSPDYGYTF.

The chain employs TRBV6-1 and TRBJ2-1, with 7 positions matching TRBD2. J lost 8 bases, V lost 2 bases, and 6 bases had no gene match. The CDR3 is 14 residues long. Germline CDR1 reads MNHNS; CDR2 reads SASEGT. The CDR3 DNA sequence: TGTGCCAGCAGTGAACTAAGGGGAGGGCATGAGCAGTTCTTC. It is translated as CASSELRGGHEQFF.

The chain combines TRBV6-1 with TRBJ1-2, with TRBD1 matching over 11 bases. Trimming at V came to 5 bases and at J to 7 bases, leaving 12 bases not matched to a gene. The CDR3 contains 16 residues. Germline CDR1 reads MNHNS; CDR2 reads SASEGT. The CDR3 is CASSPRTGGISVGYTF. Written as DNA, the CDR3 is TGTGCCAGCAGTCCCCGGACAGGGGGCATCTCGGTTGGCTACACCTTC.

The rearrangement joins TRBV29-1 to TRBJ2-1, with 11 bases that match TRBD2. This CDR3 has 13 amino acids. Trimming cost V 6 bases and J 9 bases; bases outside gene matches: 7. Germline assignment: CDR1 SQVTM and CDR2 ANQGSEA. For the CDR3, the DNA is TGCAGCGTGACTAGCGGGATATGGGGTGAGCAGTTCTTC. Translation gives CSVTSGIWGEQFF.